This entry lists 25 T cell receptor beta chains sequenced from one sample in a study of T cells after posttransplantation cyclophosphamide. Cyclophosphamide on days +3 and +4 followed busulfan-fludarabine conditioning and a marrow graft. Profiled with immunoSEQ multiplex PCR; TCRdb holds only in-frame clones, not every one. The data show more than 2,500 clones, with none appearing a single time. The source material was PBMCs, sampled after allogeneic stem cell transplant with posttransplant cyclophosphamide. The origin of the receptors is a male patient in his sixties who received an allogeneic stem cell transplant from a related donor and was CMV-positive. Some T cells may arise from the graft donor.

Within the sample, this clone is medium-sized. The V gene is TRBV5-1, the J gene TRBJ2-3, with a possible D match to TRBD1 (5 bases). The CDR3 is 14 amino acids. The germline CDR1 and CDR2 sequences are SGHRS and YFSETQ. V was cut by 7 bases and J by 1 base, with 13 bases left in between. For the CDR3, the DNA is TGCGCCAGCGGCAGGACAACCGGCACAGATACGCAGTATTTT. This gives the protein CASGRTTGTDTQYF.

This clone is termed medium-sized. The chain employs TRBV6-1 and TRBJ1-5, with D maybe TRBD1 (5 bases). V lost 5 bases and J 0 bases, leaving 8 bases between the germline ends. CDR3 length: 14 amino acids. Germline assignment: CDR1 MNHNS and CDR2 SASEGT. The CDR3 coding sequence is TGTGCCAGCAGTCTACAGGATAGCAATCAGCCCCAGCATTTT. Protein product: CASSLQDSNQPQHF.

Ten or more counts support this clone. The chain carries TRBV25-1 and TRBJ1-1; maybe TRBD1 (6 bases). V was clipped by 6 bases and J by 1 base, with 9 bases between them. The CDR3 spans 13 residues. CDR1 is MGHDK and CDR2 is SYGVNS in the germline V gene. In DNA, the CDR3 is TGTGCCAGCAGGCCGACAGGGAACACTGAAGCTTTCTTT. It specifies CASRPTGNTEAFF.

Ten or more counts support this clone. The chain couples TRBV7-9 to TRBJ2-2; 7 bases fit TRBD1. The J segment lost 4 bases and the V segment lost 3 bases, leaving 8 bases of the junction unmatched. In germline, CDR1 is SEHNR, CDR2 FQNEAQ (reference sequence). The CDR3 covers 16 residues. The CDR3 is CASSFYRGAGTGELFF. The CDR3 region has the DNA TGTGCCAGCAGCTTTTACAGGGGCGCGGGCACCGGGGAGCTGTTTTTT.

This clone has a count of ten or more. The chain carries TRBV7-9 and TRBJ2-3; TRBD1 is a possible D gene (7 bases). The CDR3 spans 17 residues. The V gene's germline CDR1 is SEHNR and CDR2 FQNEAQ (reference sequence). Trimming took off 5 bases at V and 2 bases at J, with 20 bases between the two ends. CDR3 DNA sequence: TGTGCCAGCAGCAGTTGGGCTGGAGGGGGCCTCACAGATACGCAGTATTTT. Its protein is CASSSWAGGGLTDTQYF.

This clone is judged medium-sized (0.01 to 0.1%). The J gene is TRBJ1-6, the V gene TRBV19, with 7 bases lining up with TRBD1. This CDR3 comprises 13 residues. The germline V gene has CDR1 LNHDA and CDR2 SQIVND (reference sequence). V lost 4 bases to trimming and J lost 15 bases; unmatched junction nucleotides: 9. CDR3 sequence (DNA): TGTGCCAGTAGTACAGGACAGGCCGGACGCCTCCACTTT. It codes for CASSTGQAGRLHF.

This clone was picked up many times. The V and J genes are TRBV5-4 and TRBJ2-5; D call uncertain. The J call may be in error: the DNA end matches TRBJ2-7 better. This CDR3 comprises 14 residues. Germline V CDR1 and CDR2: SGHNT, YYREEE (reference sequence). CDR3 nucleotides: TGTGCCAGCAGCTTGGGGGGTCTGGACTACGAGCAGTACTTC. Translating it yields CASSLGGLDYEQYF.

This clone was observed at least ten times. The chain links TRBV5-1 to TRBJ2-6, with 9 bases that match TRBD1. Germline CDR1 reads SGHRS; CDR2 reads YFSETQ. With V trimmed by 4 bases and J by 0 bases, 5 bases remained unmatched. The CDR3 is made up of 17 amino acids. This chain's CDR3 is CASSRRQGDSGANVLTF. The DNA of the CDR3 is TGCGCCAGCAGCCGAAGACAGGGGGACTCTGGGGCCAACGTCCTGACTTTC.

This clone is medium-sized. The J gene is TRBJ1-2, the V gene TRBV5-6; perhaps TRBD1 as D (6 bases). The CDR3 spans 16 residues. The germline CDR1 and CDR2 sequences are SGHDT and YYEEEE. Trimming stripped 0 bases from V and 5 bases from J, with 17 bases between. The CDR3 DNA reads as TGTGCCAGCAGCTTGGGGTCTGCCGGGACACCGTATGGCTACACCTTC. Protein sequence: CASSLGSAGTPYGYTF.

This clone showed up many times. This chain uses TRBV30 with TRBJ2-3, with 9 bases identical to TRBD2. V was clipped by 5 bases and J by 3 bases; unmatched bases: 9. This CDR3 contains 15 residues. Germline V gene lookup returns CDR1 GTSNPN and CDR2 SVGIG (reference sequence). For the CDR3, the DNA is TGTGCCTGGGCCCGGGCTAGCGGGGCAACAGATACGCAGTATTTT. This gives the protein CAWARASGATDTQYF.

This clone appeared many times. This sequence joins TRBV18 and TRBJ2-3, with TRBD2 identical over 8 bases. Germline V gene sequence: CDR1 KGHSH, CDR2 LQKENI. The junction had 17 bases not matched to a gene; V was cut back by 5 bases and J by 1 base. CDR3 length: 19 residues. DNA for the CDR3: TGTGCCAGCTCAGATCCTGGGTGGCGAGCGGGAGCGGGCACAGATACGCAGTATTTT. Translating it yields CASSDPGWRAGAGTDTQYF. Complete variable domain (other parts from reference TRBV18 and TRBJ2-3): NAGVMQNPRHLVRRRGQEARLRCSPMKGHSHVYWYRQLPEEGLKFMVYLQKENIIDESGMPKERFSAEFPKEGPSILRIQQVVRGDSAAYFCASSDPGWRAGAGTDTQYFGPGTRLTVL.

This clone showed up many times. This CDR3 reads CAWSSREKLFF. CDR3 nucleotides: TGTGCCTGGAGTTCACGGGAAAAACTGTTTTTT. This chain connects TRBV30 to TRBJ1-4; D ambiguous. The CDR3 has 11 residues. The V end lost 2 bases, the J end lost 8 bases, and 6 bases lay between the germline ends. Per germline, CDR1 GTSNPN and CDR2 SVGIG (reference sequence).

This clone is medium-sized by share. The gene calls are TRBV5-6 and TRBJ2-7, with TRBD1 identical over 10 bases. V shed 0 bases and J 7 bases; nucleotides not matched to a gene: 7. The CDR3 consists of 15 residues. Germline CDR1 SGHDT, CDR2 YYEEEE. CDR3 DNA: TGTGCCAGCAGCTTGGTCCGGGACAGGGGAGGGGAGCAGTACGTC. Encoded protein: CASSLVRDRGGEQYV.

This clone is medium-sized within its sample. The chain uses TRBV7-9 and TRBJ1-1, with D unclear. Between the trimmed V and J ends, which lost 0 bases and 4 bases, there was a span of 9 bases. CDR3 length: 14 amino acids. Looked up from germline, CDR1 is SEHNR and CDR2 is FQNEAQ (reference sequence). CDR3 in amino acids: CASSLAPLFTEAFF. The CDR3 DNA reads as TGTGCCAGCAGCTTAGCCCCTCTTTTCACTGAAGCTTTCTTT.

This clone was seen many times. The genes are TRBV28 and TRBJ2-2; 9 bases fit TRBD1. From germline, CDR1 is MDHEN and CDR2 SYDVKM. Germline trimming cut 5 bases from V and 7 bases from J; bases unmatched to any gene: 8. This CDR3 comprises 15 residues. The CDR3 sequence is CASSGWTGAHGELFF. DNA of the CDR3: TGTGCCAGCAGTGGGTGGACAGGGGCGCACGGGGAGCTGTTTTTT.

This clone was observed many times. The V and J genes are TRBV29-1 and TRBJ2-1; 8 nucleotides line up with TRBD2. This CDR3 is 15 amino acids long. J gave up 6 bases and V 6 bases, and 13 bases lay outside the gene matches. Germline V gene lookup returns CDR1 SQVTM and CDR2 ANQGSEA. CDR3 DNA sequence: TGCAGCGTAGAACCGCTAGCGGGTTTTGGCAATGAGCAGTTCTTC. Translated, it gives CSVEPLAGFGNEQFF.

In its sample, this clone is medium-sized. The genes are TRBV19 and TRBJ2-1; 9 bases match TRBD2. V lost 9 bases and J lost 2; bases outside the gene matches: 2. CDR1 is LNHDA and CDR2 is SQIVND in the germline V gene (reference sequence). The CDR3 spans 13 residues. This CDR3 is CARTSGPYNEQFF. The CDR3 coding sequence is TGTGCCAGAACTAGCGGGCCCTACAATGAGCAGTTCTTC.

This clone was counted only a few times. A read error may explain this, as a much larger clone is one base away. The chain couples TRBV5-8 to TRBJ1-6, with D perhaps TRBD1 (6 bases). Germline values: CDR1 SGHTS, CDR2 YDEGEE. The CDR3 is 19 amino acids. The CDR3 nucleotides read TGTGCCAGCAGCCCGGACAGAGACCGCTTGAGCTCCCATAATTCACCCCTCCACTTT. Residues: CASSPDRDRLSSHNSPLHF.

Ten or more counts support this clone. The chain uses TRBV5-4 and TRBJ2-5; tentatively, D is TRBD1 (6 bases). Germline loops: CDR1 SGHNT, CDR2 YYREEE (reference sequence). This CDR3 spans 13 amino acids. V lost 2 bases to trimming and J lost 3 bases, with 8 bases between them. The CDR3: CASSFAGEETQYF. The CDR3 region has the DNA TGTGCCAGCAGCTTTGCAGGGGAAGAGACCCAGTACTTC.

By share, this clone ranks as medium-sized. The chain uses TRBV6-5 and TRBJ2-2; 7 bases align to TRBD1. V trimming: 6 bases; J trimming: 3 bases; junction bases outside the gene matches: 7. The CDR3 is 15 residues long. Germline V lookup: CDR1 MNHEY, CDR2 SVGAGI. The CDR3 loop is CASRVTGIDTGELFF. The DNA for the CDR3 is TGTGCCAGCAGGGTGACAGGGATAGACACCGGGGAGCTGTTTTTT.

In this sample, this clone is medium-sized. This sequence joins TRBV19 and TRBJ2-2; D unclear. The CDR3 covers 12 residues. The germline V gene encodes CDR1 LNHDA and CDR2 SQIVND (reference sequence). V shed 7 bases and J shed 4 bases, with 7 bases lying between them. The CDR3 DNA reads TGTGCCAGTATTCATAGCACCGGGGAGCTGTTTTTT. Encoded protein: CASIHSTGELFF.

This clone is classed as medium-sized. The chain couples TRBV11-1 to TRBJ1-2; D not certain. Germline V lookup: CDR1 SGHAT, CDR2 FQDESV (reference sequence). V was pared by 0 bases and J by 7 bases, with 9 bases between. There are 13 residues in the CDR3. CDR3 nucleotides: TGTGCCAGCAGCTTAGCACCCGGAGCTGGCTACACCTTC. Protein sequence: CASSLAPGAGYTF.

This clone is classed as medium-sized. The chain carries TRBV11-3 and TRBJ2-1; 11 positions agree with TRBD2. With V trimmed by 1 base and J by 10 bases, 6 bases remained unmatched. CDR3 length equals 15 residues. Per the germline V gene, CDR1 is SGHNT and CDR2 is YENEEA. CDR3 protein: CASSLGGLAGGEQFF. DNA for the CDR3: TGTGCCAGCAGCTTAGGAGGCCTAGCGGGAGGAGAGCAGTTCTTC.

This clone qualifies as medium-sized. V gene TRBV7-6 combines with J gene TRBJ1-5; 7 bases are a match to TRBD1. Germline trimming cut 4 bases from V and 5 bases from J; bases unmatched to any gene: 2. The CDR3 is made up of 13 amino acids. CDR1 and CDR2 (germline): SGHVS, FNYEAQ. Written as DNA, the CDR3 is TGTGCCAGCAGCTACGGGACAGATCAGCCCCAGCATTTT. The encoded protein is CASSYGTDQPQHF.

By sample share, this clone is medium-sized. This rearrangement joins TRBV28 to TRBJ2-2; D is unresolved. This CDR3 region has 16 residues. Germline V gives CDR1 MDHEN, CDR2 SYDVKM. Trimming pared 2 bases from V and 1 base from J, leaving 11 bases between. CDR3 bases: TGTGCCAGCAGTTTAGATCTACCCATGAACACCGGGGAGCTGTTTTTT. It encodes CASSLDLPMNTGELFF.